Following are 11 T cell receptor beta chains from one sample sequenced in a study of technical replicates of blood from a handful of donors. Data came from immunoSEQ multiplex PCR; TCRdb stores just in-frame clones and leaves some out. There are tens of thousands of clones in the sample; around 96% occur only once, and around 0.38% lies in the top ten. The specimen sequenced was T cells isolated from PBMCs. Receptors were obtained from a human donor in good health.

The rearrangement joins TRBV7-8 to TRBJ1-1; the D gene is possibly TRBD1 (6 bases). The germline gives CDR1 SGHVS, CDR2 FQNEAQ. The V end was cut by 7 bases, the J end by 1 base, with 10 bases between. The length of the CDR3 is 13 residues. CDR3: CASTRTENTEAFF. CDR3 nucleotides: TGTGCCAGCACCAGGACAGAGAACACTGAAGCTTTCTTT.

Comment on this clone: One end of the junction is discordant with germline, which a read error may explain. V usage is TRBV7-9 and J usage is TRBJ2-1, with TRBD2 identical over 7 bases. Germline CDR1 and CDR2: SEHNR and FQNEAQ (reference sequence). The CDR3 is 16 residues long. Here the CDR3 reads CASSYGVDSGYLGAIF. In nucleotides, the CDR3 is TGTGCCAGCAGTTATGGGGTAGATAGCGGGTACCTTGGGGCCATCTTC.

The sample holds one count of this clone. The chain has TRBV7-3 and TRBJ1-1; D is perhaps TRBD1 (5 bases). CDR3 length: 15 residues. Germline values: CDR1 SGHTA, CDR2 FQGTGA. Trimming removed 4 bases at V and 5 bases at J, with 17 bases between. For the CDR3, the DNA is TGTGCCAGCAGCTGGACGCCATCAGGGTTTACTGAAGCTTTCTTT. Its translation: CASSWTPSGFTEAFF.

The chain has TRBV4-1 and TRBJ1-1; 8 nucleotides align to TRBD1. Germline-derived CDR1 and CDR2 are MGHRA and YSYEKL. Unmatched junction bases numbered 8, after V lost 6 bases and J lost 11 bases. The CDR3 is made up of 12 amino acids. The CDR3 region has the DNA TGCGCCAGCAGACGACAGGGGCTCGGGGCTTTCTTT. Translating it yields CASRRQGLGAFF.

This clone was seen a single time. The rearrangement joins TRBV9 to TRBJ2-1; 7 bases match TRBD2. This CDR3 has 14 amino acids. Losses at the gene ends were 3 bases for V and 6 bases for J; bases not matched to a gene: 6. Germline CDR1 SGDLS, CDR2 YYNGEE. CDR3 protein: CASSAGGGRNEQFF. The CDR3 DNA reads as TGTGCCAGCAGCGCGGGAGGCGGGCGCAATGAGCAGTTCTTC.

The chain uses TRBV9 and TRBJ2-6; D unclear. The germline CDR1 and CDR2 sequences are SGDLS and YYNGEE. This CDR3 contains 15 residues. Trimming took 1 base from V and 1 from J, leaving 6 bases between them. The CDR3: CASSVQLSGANVLTF. The CDR3 DNA follows: TGTGCCAGCAGCGTACAACTATCTGGGGCCAACGTCCTGACTTTC.

This sequence joins TRBV6-1 and TRBJ1-1, with a tentative D call TRBD1 (5 bases). From germline, CDR1 is MNHNS and CDR2 SASEGT. The CDR3 contains 11 residues. Trimming removed 7 bases at V and 8 bases at J, with 11 bases between. The CDR3 loop reads CASKETAEAFF. CDR3 in DNA: TGTGCCAGCAAAGAGACAGCAGAAGCTTTCTTT.

The chain has TRBV5-4 and TRBJ2-3; TRBD2 agrees at 13 bases. The junction had 8 bases not matched to a gene; V was cut back by 4 bases and J by 3 bases. The CDR3 is made up of 17 amino acids. The germline gives CDR1 SGHNT, CDR2 YYREEE (reference sequence). DNA for the CDR3: TGTGCCAGCAGCCTACCCCCACTAGCGGGAGGGACAGATACGCAGTATTTT. This translates into CASSLPPLAGGTDTQYF.

This sequence joins TRBV6-1 and TRBJ1-2; 9 bases are a match to TRBD1. V gave up 8 bases and J gave up 5 bases; unmatched junction bases: 9. The germline V gene has CDR1 MNHNS and CDR2 SASEGT. The length of the CDR3 is 14 residues. CDR3 in amino acids: CASYKSGQGYGYTF. CDR3 DNA: TGTGCCAGCTATAAGTCAGGACAGGGGTATGGCTACACCTTC.

J is TRBJ1-1 and V is TRBV19; TRBD1 matches at 9 bases. CDR1 is LNHDA, CDR2 SQIVND, per germline (reference sequence). CDR3 length equals 14 residues. V lost 6 bases, J lost 8 bases, and 10 bases stayed unmatched. CDR3 amino acids: CASRDTGTGWEAFF. The CDR3 nucleotides are TGTGCCAGTAGGGACACCGGGACAGGGTGGGAAGCTTTCTTT.

The chain uses TRBV7-2 and TRBJ2-4, with D possibly TRBD1 on 6 matching bases. The CDR3 contains 14 residues. Trimming removed 5 bases from V and 3 bases from J, with 11 bases in between. CDR1 is SGHTA and CDR2 is FQGNSA in the germline V gene. The CDR3 here is CASSGRGFKNIQYF. The CDR3 DNA sequence: TGTGCCAGCAGCGGCAGGGGTTTCAAAAACATTCAGTACTTC. Full variable domain (missing parts from reference TRBV7-2 and TRBJ2-4): GAGVSQSPSNKVTEKGKDVELRCDPISGHTALYWYRQSLGQGLEFLIYFQGNSAPDKSGLPSDRFSAERTGGSVSTLTIQRTQQEDSAVYLCASSGRGFKNIQYFGAGTRLSVL.